This TCR beta chain comes out of a study of blood T cell repertoires in COVID-19. Study at large: Samples came from the United States, Italy and Spain, spanning acute and convalescent COVID-19. Sample material is recorded as cDNA or gDNA derived from T cells, B-cell-depleted T cells, or PBMCs.

This CDR3 is 15 amino acids long. The V and J ends lost 5 bases and 3 bases, in that order; junction bases with no gene match: 5. Germline CDR1 and CDR2: SGHNT and YYREEE (reference sequence). Source study methods: Nucleated cell counts were estimated from reference gene primer amplification. Method: immunoSEQ multiplex PCR; TCRdb's copy keeps in-frame clones and lacks some. V and J calls and clone size are copied from that table; D and trimming were computed from the DNA. The profile covers about 190,000 clones, with about 88% appearing a single time and 13% to 15% taken by the ten largest. Sequencing was carried out using peripheral blood. The source is a man younger than 40 with active or convalescent COVID-19. This rearrangement joins TRBV5-4 to TRBJ2-5; 12 positions match TRBD2. This CDR3 is CASRETSGGEETQYF. CDR3 nucleotides: TGTGCCAGCAGGGAGACTAGCGGGGGAGAAGAGACCCAGTACTTC.